This TCR beta chain was sequenced during a study of T cell repertoires in cytomegalovirus infection. This clonotype was recorded many times. Via MiXCR, TCRdb re-called the reads, giving one row per CDR3 protein. This sample has hundreds of thousands of distinct CDR3 sequences, with roughly 24% found just once. The TCR originated in a human donor in good health (CMV status not recorded). Some clones in this sample may be carry-over from other donors' samples. Sequencing input: CD8+ T cells from PBMCs.

CDR3 bases: TGTGCCAGCAGCCCGAGGACTAGCAACCCCACAGATACGCAGTATTTT. It codes for CASSPRTSNPTDTQYF. The chain links TRBV7-8 to TRBJ2-3, with TRBD2 identical over 8 bases. After removal of 5 bases from V and 2 bases from J, the junction contained 9 bases not matched to a gene. From germline, CDR1 is SGHVS and CDR2 FQNEAQ. The length of the CDR3 is 16 residues.